A single sample is the source of the 12 T cell receptor beta chains below, sequenced in a study of identical twins. TCRdb reanalysed the 5' RACE reads using MiXCR and keeps one entry per CDR3 protein. This sample has 210,000 or so distinct CDR3 sequences, with roughly 15% found just once. The same specimen was also included in a second study, on T cells expressing NK-cell markers.

Sample: CD8+ T cells sorted from blood. The receptors shown here come from a woman younger than 30 in good health.

This chain joins TRBV4-3 and TRBJ1-1, with 9 bases that match TRBD1. The V gene end was trimmed by 1 base and the J gene end by 6 bases; junction bases not matched to a gene: 0. The CDR3 consists of 13 residues. Germline lookup yields CDR1 LGHNA and CDR2 YSLEER. The CDR3 DNA reads TGCGCCAGCAGCCAAGGACAGGGGGCTGAAGCTTTCTTT. Its translation is CASSQGQGAEAFF.

This clonotype came up a few times. V is TRBV19 and J is TRBJ1-1, with TRBD1 matching over 9 bases. Losses at the gene ends were 4 bases for V and 1 base for J; bases not matched to a gene: 4. Germline V lookup: CDR1 LNHDA, CDR2 SQIVND (reference sequence). The CDR3 length is 15 residues. The CDR3 loop is CASSRTGGRNTEAFF. The DNA for the CDR3 is TGTGCCAGTAGTAGAACAGGGGGCCGGAACACTGAAGCTTTCTTT.

The V gene is TRBV27, the J gene TRBJ2-6; 8 bases are shared with TRBD1. The CDR3 spans 17 residues. Trimming cost V 4 bases and J 2 bases; bases outside gene matches: 7. Germline CDR1 reads MNHEY; CDR2 reads SMNVEV (reference sequence). The CDR3 loop reads CASSYVAGGAGANVLTF. In DNA, the CDR3 is TGTGCCAGCAGTTATGTGGCAGGGGGCGCTGGGGCCAACGTCCTGACTTTC. Full variable domain (missing parts from reference TRBV27 and TRBJ2-6): EAQVTQNPRYLITVTGKKLTVTCSQNMNHEYMSWYRQDPGLGLRQIYYSMNVEVTDKGDVPEGYKVSRKEKRNFPLILESPSPNQTSLYFCASSYVAGGAGANVLTFGAGSRLTVL.

Written as DNA, the CDR3 is TGTGCCAGCAGACTAGCGGGGGGGCCAGAGACCCAGTACTTC. Encoded protein: CASRLAGGPETQYF. This sequence joins TRBV12-3 or TRBV12-4 and TRBJ2-5; 13 bases map to TRBD2. J gave up 4 bases and V 6 bases, and 2 bases lay outside the gene matches. The CDR3 is 14 residues long.

The chain carries TRBV27 and TRBJ2-5, with 13 bases matching TRBD2. V trimming: 5 bases; J trimming: 4 bases; junction bases outside the gene matches: 7. This CDR3 is 16 amino acids long. The germline CDR1 and CDR2 sequences are MNHEY and SMNVEV (reference sequence). Written as DNA, the CDR3 is TGTGCCAGCAGTCCCCGGACTAGCGGGGGTGGAGAGACCCAGTACTTC. Translating it yields CASSPRTSGGGETQYF.

A few counts support this clonotype. The V and J genes are TRBV2 and TRBJ1-2, with TRBD1 matching 7 bases. V shed 6 bases, J shed 7 bases, and the junction held 2 bases outside the gene matches. The V gene's germline CDR1 is SNHLY and CDR2 FYNNEI. The CDR3 has 11 residues. The CDR3 DNA reads TGTGCCAGCAGAGACAGGGTTGGCTACACCTTC. It specifies CASRDRVGYTF.

This rearrangement joins TRBV20-1 to TRBJ2-7; D is tentatively TRBD1 or TRBD2 (5 bases each). Per the germline V gene, CDR1 is DFQATT and CDR2 is SNEGSKA (reference sequence). Trimming shortened V by 0 bases and J by 4 bases, and 16 bases separated the two germline ends. The CDR3 loop spans 15 amino acids. CDR3 amino acids: CSARDLTGPDYEQYF. In nucleotides, the CDR3 is TGCAGTGCTAGAGACTTGACGGGGCCGGATTACGAGCAGTACTTC.

V and J are TRBV11-2 and TRBJ2-7; TRBD2 matches 9 bases. Germline values: CDR1 SGHAT, CDR2 FQNNGV. The trim removed 1 base at V and 7 bases at J, leaving 5 bases unmatched. CDR3 length: 14 residues. CDR3 region: CASSLVAGVAEQYF. CDR3 coding DNA: TGTGCCAGCAGCTTAGTAGCGGGGGTCGCGGAGCAGTACTTC.

Only a few counts were recorded for this clonotype. The genes are TRBV13 and TRBJ2-3, with 9 nucleotides matching TRBD1. V shed 5 bases and J 4 bases; nucleotides not matched to a gene: 4. This CDR3 has 14 amino acids. CDR1 and CDR2 (germline): PRHDT, FYEKMQ (reference sequence). The CDR3 is CASSPYRGPDTQYF. The CDR3, as DNA: TGTGCCAGCAGCCCTTACAGGGGGCCAGATACGCAGTATTTT.

The chain combines TRBV10-2 with TRBJ1-1, with D perhaps TRBD1 (6 bases). The CDR3 covers 14 residues. Germline V CDR1 and CDR2: WSHSY, SAAADI. The V end lost 3 bases, the J end lost 10 bases, and 18 bases lay between the germline ends. CDR3 sequence: CASSDSSGQMRAFF. In DNA form, the CDR3 reads TGCGCCAGCAGTGACTCTTCCGGACAGATGAGAGCTTTCTTT.

V usage is TRBV6-1 and J usage is TRBJ1-2; possible D gene TRBD1, 6 bases. Germline CDR1 MNHNS, CDR2 SASEGT. The CDR3 loop spans 15 amino acids. Trimming took 7 bases from V and 2 from J, leaving 17 bases between them. CDR3 bases: TGTGCCAGCACTCAAATGTGGGACATCAACTATGGCTACACCTTC. It yields the protein CASTQMWDINYGYTF.

A few counts support this clonotype. The rearrangement joins TRBV14 to TRBJ2-5; 11 nucleotides agree with TRBD2. With 1 base clipped from V and 1 base from J, the junction kept 2 bases outside the gene matches. The CDR3 totals 16 residues. Per the germline V gene, CDR1 is SGHDN and CDR2 is FVKESK. The CDR3 DNA reads as TGTGCCAGCAGCCAAGGGACTAGCGGGTTCCAAGAGACCCAGTACTTC. It specifies CASSQGTSGFQETQYF.